The clone carrying this T cell receptor beta chain was observed a handful of times. Its antigen is unknown. These data originate in a study of identical twins. TCRdb recomputed calls from the 5' RACE reads with MiXCR, one row per CDR3 protein. The sample contains a few hundred thousand distinct CDR3 sequences, roughly 18% of which appear only once. Study-wide results and limits: Analyses based on zero insertions could be partly confounded by invariant MAIT and iNKT cells. The degree of excess twin sharing was weaker in beta out-of-frame sequences. Out-of-frame alpha sequences common to twins were enriched for low generation probability.

This clonotype originated in a man aged 50-59 years in good health. Sequencing was carried out using naive T cells sorted from blood.

The CDR3: CASTGTEHYEQYF. The CDR3 DNA reads TGTGCCAGCACCGGGACAGAACACTACGAGCAGTACTTC. The V call is TRBV6-1, the J call TRBJ2-7, with 7 bases aligning to TRBD1. This CDR3 comprises 13 residues. The germline gives CDR1 MNHNS, CDR2 SASEGT. Trimming cost V 7 bases and J 3 bases; bases outside gene matches: 6.